This TCR beta chain was sequenced for a study of T cells after yellow fever vaccination. The CDR3 covers 11 residues. Germline values: CDR1 SGHRS, CDR2 YFSETQ. General observations from the study: Abundant bulk-population clonotypes could contaminate the FACS-sorted repertoires. The appearance of a small share of clonotypes in both CD4 and CD8 compartments was observed. Peaking on day 5 versus 15, the secondary response was faster but weaker.

TCRdb re-analysed the 5' RACE reads in MiXCR, keeping a single row per CDR3 protein. The table lists approximately 250,000 distinct CDR3 sequences, roughly 4% of them singletons. This clonotype was recorded many times. Its antigen remains unknown. A read error may account for a junction end that differs from germline. This sequence joins TRBV5-1 and TRBJ2-5; D unresolved. The material was PBMCs, obtained 15 days after the yellow fever booster vaccination. The source is a man between 18 and 29 years old who received the YFV17D yellow fever vaccine. CDR3 amino acids: CASSAQETQYF. CDR3 DNA sequence: TGTGCCAGCAGCGCGCAAGAGACCCAGTACTTC.